This passage covers 27 T cell receptor beta chains from one sample sequenced in a study of OX40 agonist ivuxolimab in advanced cancers. TCRdb keeps only in-frame clones here, not all; method: immunoSEQ multiplex PCR. The sample holds about 93,000 clones, approximately 90% seen once. Sample: CD4+ or CD8+ T cells sorted from blood, taken in a trial of the OX40 agonist ivuxolimab. Receptor source: an adult with an advanced solid tumor such as melanoma, head and neck, liver or kidney cancer.

The J gene is TRBJ1-3, the V gene TRBV5-4; possibly TRBD1 for D (6 bases). The ends were cut back, 0 bases at V and 1 base at J, with 11 bases in the middle. The length of the CDR3 is 16 residues. Germline lookup yields CDR1 SGHNT and CDR2 YYREEE (reference sequence). This CDR3 reads CASSLGQGLSGNTIYF. The CDR3 DNA reads TGTGCCAGCAGCTTGGGTCAGGGGCTTTCTGGAAACACCATATATTTT.

This sequence joins TRBV6-5 and TRBJ1-2, with D unresolved. CDR1 MNHEY and CDR2 SVGAGI come from the germline V gene. The CDR3 length is 13 residues. Trimming cost V 6 bases and J 5 bases, with 13 bases left between them. The CDR3 DNA sequence: TGTGCCAGCAGAAAAGATCCTCTATATGGCTACACCTTC. Its translation is CASRKDPLYGYTF.

The V and J genes are TRBV29-1 and TRBJ2-7, with TRBD1 identical over 9 bases. Germline V CDR1 and CDR2: SQVTM, ANQGSEA. The V and J ends lost 4 bases and 9 bases, in that order; junction bases with no gene match: 7. The CDR3 covers 12 residues. The CDR3 coding sequence is TGCAGCGTTGGCGGGACAGGGCTGGGGCAGTACTTC. Protein sequence: CSVGGTGLGQYF.

The chain couples TRBV21-1 to TRBJ2-1; TRBD2 reflects the table's D call only, with no check against the DNA. TRBV21-1 is listed as a pseudogene. The CDR3 length is 16 residues. The CDR3 DNA sequence: TGTGCCAGCAGCAATCGGGACTTAAGCTCCTACAATGAGCAGTTCTTC. Amino acids: CASSNRDLSSYNEQFF.

The chain recombines TRBV5-6 with TRBJ2-1; TRBD2 aligns across 7 bases. V was clipped by 0 bases and J by 3 bases; unmatched bases: 12. The CDR3 has 18 residues. Germline CDR1 is SGHDT and CDR2 is YYEEEE. As DNA, the CDR3 is TGTGCCAGCAGCTTGGAGGGCGGGGGTACGCTCGTCTACAATGAGCAGTTCTTC. Its translation: CASSLEGGGTLVYNEQFF.

This chain links TRBV5-1 with TRBJ2-1, with D maybe TRBD1 (6 bases). CDR1 is SGHRS, CDR2 YFSETQ, per germline. Trimming took 4 bases from V and 0 from J, leaving 11 bases between them. The CDR3 is 15 residues long. The CDR3 DNA reads TGCGCCAGCAGCGTCGACAGGATCTCCTACAATGAGCAGTTCTTC. Protein: CASSVDRISYNEQFF.

This clone was seen just once. This chain links TRBV5-4 with TRBJ2-5; D may be TRBD1 or TRBD2 (6 bases each). The CDR3 covers 15 residues. Germline V gene sequence: CDR1 SGHNT, CDR2 YYREEE (reference sequence). The V and J ends lost 4 bases and 5 bases respectively, with 18 bases between them. CDR3 nucleotides: TGTGCCAGCAGCCCTCCGGGCCCCGGGGGCGAGACCCAGTACTTC. It specifies CASSPPGPGGETQYF.

The V gene is TRBV7-2, the J gene TRBJ2-3; no clear D gene. The germline CDR1 and CDR2 sequences are SGHTA and FQGNSA. Trimming took 4 bases from V and 7 from J, leaving 6 bases between them. This CDR3 has 11 residues. CDR3 coding DNA: TGTGCCAGCAGCTCCCGACATACGCAGTATTTT. This sequence encodes CASSSRHTQYF. Full variable domain (rest looked up from reference TRBV7-2 and TRBJ2-3): GAGVSQSPSNKVTEKGKDVELRCDPISGHTALYWYRQSLGQGLEFLIYFQGNSAPDKSGLPSDRFSAERTGGSVSTLTIQRTQQEDSAVYLCASSSRHTQYFGPGTRLTVL.

This rearrangement joins TRBV7-8 to TRBJ2-7; D gene ambiguous. V dropped 6 bases and J dropped 1 base, with 10 bases sitting between them. This CDR3 has 13 amino acids. CDR1 SGHVS and CDR2 FQNEAQ come from the germline V gene. For the CDR3, the DNA is TGTGCCAGCAGAGTCGGTTTTTCCTACGAGCAGTACTTC. Protein sequence: CASRVGFSYEQYF. The full variable domain, completed using reference TRBV7-8 and TRBJ2-7, is GAGVSQSPRYKVAKRGQDVALRCDPISGHVSLFWYQQALGQGPEFLTYFQNEAQLDKSGLPSDRFFAERPEGSVSTLKIQRTQQEDSAVYLCASRVGFSYEQYFGPGTRLTVT.

The rearrangement links TRBV30 to TRBJ2-2; TRBD2 agrees at 9 bases. V trimming: 0 bases; J trimming: 0 bases; junction bases outside the gene matches: 2. CDR1 GTSNPN and CDR2 SVGIG come from the germline V gene (reference sequence). CDR3 length: 16 residues. The chain's CDR3 is CAWSVLAGPNTGELFF. DNA for the CDR3: TGTGCCTGGAGTGTACTAGCGGGCCCGAACACCGGGGAGCTGTTTTTT.

As for this clone: The identical CDR3 is also encoded by other nucleotide sequences in the sample. This chain uses TRBV9 with TRBJ1-2, with 7 bases fitting TRBD1. The V gene's germline CDR1 is SGDLS and CDR2 YYNGEE. V lost 0 bases and J lost 0; bases outside the gene matches: 2. CDR3 size: 15 residues. The CDR3 is CASSVGGQSNYGYTF. The CDR3 DNA reads TGTGCCAGCAGCGTAGGGGGACAGTCTAACTATGGCTACACCTTC.

The chain links TRBV27 to TRBJ1-1; 7 bases line up with TRBD1. The CDR3 runs 14 residues. CDR1 MNHEY and CDR2 SMNVEV come from the germline V gene (reference sequence). J lost 1 base, V lost 6 bases, and 5 bases had no gene match. For the CDR3, the DNA is TGTGCCAGCAGCAACAGGGGTGGGAACACTGAAGCTTTCTTT. As protein: CASSNRGGNTEAFF.

The chain joins TRBV19 to TRBJ2-2; 7 positions match TRBD1. This CDR3 has 17 amino acids. Germline V gene data show CDR1 as LNHDA and CDR2 as SQIVND (reference sequence). After removal of 9 bases from V and 7 bases from J, the junction contained 20 bases not matched to a gene. The CDR3 sequence is CASNRDREGPRGGELFF. DNA of the CDR3: TGTGCCAGCAACAGGGACAGAGAGGGACCGCGTGGCGGGGAGCTGTTTTTT.

The chain carries TRBV5-1 and TRBJ1-1, with a possible D match to TRBD1 (6 bases). The CDR3 sequence is 14 residues long. The V and J ends lost 0 bases and 4 bases respectively, with 10 bases between them. CDR1 and CDR2 (germline): SGHRS, YFSETQ. CDR3 amino acids: CASSLAGAGTEAFF. The CDR3 DNA sequence: TGCGCCAGCAGCTTGGCAGGGGCGGGCACTGAAGCTTTCTTT.

The rearrangement uses TRBV30 and TRBJ1-1, with no clear D. The CDR3 covers 14 residues. Germline V gene lookup returns CDR1 GTSNPN and CDR2 SVGIG (reference sequence). The germline V and J ends were trimmed by 0 bases and 4 bases, with 12 bases remaining between them. The CDR3: CAWSVLEGRTEAFF. CDR3 DNA: TGTGCCTGGAGTGTTTTAGAAGGGCGCACTGAAGCTTTCTTT.

The CDR3 nucleotides are TGTGCCAGCTCACCAGGATCTTTTAATGAAAAACTGTTTTTT. Translation: CASSPGSFNEKLFF. V usage is TRBV18 and J usage is TRBJ1-4, with D hard to call. Germline-derived CDR1 and CDR2 are KGHSH and LQKENI. The CDR3 is 14 amino acids. Trimming removed 2 bases from V and 4 bases from J, with 8 bases in between. The full variable domain, its missing parts supplied by reference TRBV18 and TRBJ1-4, is NAGVMQNPRHLVRRRGQEARLRCSPMKGHSHVYWYRQLPEEGLKFMVYLQKENIIDESGMPKERFSAEFPKEGPSILRIQQVVRGDSAAYFCASSPGSFNEKLFFGSGTQLSVL.

V gene TRBV2 combines with J gene TRBJ1-5; D is perhaps TRBD1 (6 bases). V lost 6 bases, J lost 6 bases, and 15 bases lay in between. CDR1 and CDR2 (germline): SNHLY, FYNNEI. The CDR3 has 14 residues. CDR3 in amino acids: CASRTGAVSQPQHF. The DNA of the CDR3 is TGTGCCAGCAGGACGGGGGCCGTGAGTCAGCCCCAGCATTTT.

The chain is built from TRBV5-1 and TRBJ2-5; a possible D gene is TRBD1 (6 bases). The V and J ends lost 2 bases and 4 bases respectively, with 18 bases between them. The germline V gene encodes CDR1 SGHRS and CDR2 YFSETQ. The CDR3 contains 16 residues. The CDR3 reads CASSLRGSFLRETQYF. CDR3 sequence (DNA): TGCGCCAGCAGCTTAAGGGGGAGCTTTTTAAGAGAGACCCAGTACTTC.

The V and J genes are TRBV10-3 and TRBJ2-1; 9 bases are shared with TRBD1. CDR1 and CDR2 (germline): ENHRY, SYGVKD. The V gene end was trimmed by 5 bases and the J gene end by 7 bases; junction bases not matched to a gene: 3. The CDR3 length is 13 residues. The CDR3 coding sequence is TGTGCCATCAGTCAGGGGACAGGGAATGAGCAGTTCTTC. It encodes CAISQGTGNEQFF.

V and J are TRBV29-1 and TRBJ1-4; TRBD1 agrees at 9 bases. The CDR3 has 13 amino acids. Trimming took 6 bases from V and 8 from J; bases not matched to a gene: 7. CDR1 is SQVTM and CDR2 is ANQGSEA in the germline V gene. The DNA for the CDR3 is TGCAGCGTAACCGGGACAGGGCCGGAAAAACTGTTTTTT. It yields the protein CSVTGTGPEKLFF. Supplemented by reference TRBV29-1 and TRBJ1-4, the full variable domain reads SAVISQKPSRDICQRGTSLTIQCQVDSQVTMMFWYRQQPGQSLTLIATANQGSEATYESGFVIDKFPISRPNLTFSTLTVSNMSPEDSSIYLCSVTGTGPEKLFFGSGTQLSVL.

The chain uses TRBV6-5 and TRBJ1-4; TRBD1 matches 10 bases. Looked up from germline, CDR1 is MNHEY and CDR2 is SVGAGI. The CDR3 has 15 residues. Trimming removed 6 bases from V and 6 bases from J; junction bases left unmatched: 7. CDR3: CASSQGDRGHEKLFF. The CDR3 DNA reads TGTGCCAGCAGCCAAGGGGACAGGGGTCATGAAAAACTGTTTTTT.

V and J are TRBV11-2 and TRBJ2-3, with a tentative D call TRBD2 (6 bases). The CDR3 spans 17 residues. The V gene lost 1 base and the J gene lost 0 bases, with 14 bases spanning the gap. The V gene's germline CDR1 is SGHAT and CDR2 FQNNGV. CDR3: CASSLGRGAGSTDTQYF. Here the CDR3 DNA reads TGTGCCAGCAGCTTAGGGAGGGGAGCCGGGAGCACAGATACGCAGTATTTT.

The chain links TRBV10-2 to TRBJ1-6; no clear D gene. The CDR3 is 15 residues long. Trimming took off 5 bases at V and 7 bases at J, with 15 bases between the two ends. Germline CDR1 and CDR2: WSHSY and SAAADI. This CDR3 is CASSSHAGENSPLHF. DNA of the CDR3: TGCGCCAGCAGTTCGCACGCAGGCGAGAATTCACCCCTCCACTTT.

This chain uses TRBV6-5 with TRBJ1-6, with 7 bases identical to TRBD1. Germline trimming cut 5 bases from V and 7 bases from J; bases unmatched to any gene: 5. This CDR3 contains 14 residues. Looked up from germline, CDR1 is MNHEY and CDR2 is SVGAGI. Here the CDR3 DNA reads TGTGCCAGCAGTCCCCGGGACAGCAATTCACCCCTCCACTTT. This codes for CASSPRDSNSPLHF.

The rearrangement joins TRBV6-1 to TRBJ2-5, with D possibly matching TRBD2 (7 bases). Germline loops: CDR1 MNHNS, CDR2 SASEGT. V was shortened by 7 bases and J by 1 base, with 10 bases between the two germline ends. CDR3 length: 13 amino acids. In DNA, the CDR3 is TGTGCCAGCATAGGGGGGGCCCAAGAGACCCAGTACTTC. Translated, it gives CASIGGAQETQYF.

V usage is TRBV29-1 and J usage is TRBJ1-1; D is unclear. Trimming stripped 0 bases from V and 7 bases from J, with 9 bases between. Germline values: CDR1 SQVTM, CDR2 ANQGSEA. This CDR3 comprises 12 residues. In nucleotides, the CDR3 is TGCAGCGTTGAAGATCCGGGCAGTGAAGCTTTCTTT. It encodes CSVEDPGSEAFF.

The CDR3 DNA reads as TGTGCCAGCAGCTTAGCGCAGGTGGCAACTAATGAAAAACTGTTTTTT. It codes for CASSLAQVATNEKLFF. The chain couples TRBV7-9 to TRBJ1-4, with no clear D. The CDR3 length is 16 residues. Germline V gives CDR1 SEHNR, CDR2 FQNEAQ (reference sequence). V was trimmed by 0 bases and J by 0 bases, leaving 8 bases between them.